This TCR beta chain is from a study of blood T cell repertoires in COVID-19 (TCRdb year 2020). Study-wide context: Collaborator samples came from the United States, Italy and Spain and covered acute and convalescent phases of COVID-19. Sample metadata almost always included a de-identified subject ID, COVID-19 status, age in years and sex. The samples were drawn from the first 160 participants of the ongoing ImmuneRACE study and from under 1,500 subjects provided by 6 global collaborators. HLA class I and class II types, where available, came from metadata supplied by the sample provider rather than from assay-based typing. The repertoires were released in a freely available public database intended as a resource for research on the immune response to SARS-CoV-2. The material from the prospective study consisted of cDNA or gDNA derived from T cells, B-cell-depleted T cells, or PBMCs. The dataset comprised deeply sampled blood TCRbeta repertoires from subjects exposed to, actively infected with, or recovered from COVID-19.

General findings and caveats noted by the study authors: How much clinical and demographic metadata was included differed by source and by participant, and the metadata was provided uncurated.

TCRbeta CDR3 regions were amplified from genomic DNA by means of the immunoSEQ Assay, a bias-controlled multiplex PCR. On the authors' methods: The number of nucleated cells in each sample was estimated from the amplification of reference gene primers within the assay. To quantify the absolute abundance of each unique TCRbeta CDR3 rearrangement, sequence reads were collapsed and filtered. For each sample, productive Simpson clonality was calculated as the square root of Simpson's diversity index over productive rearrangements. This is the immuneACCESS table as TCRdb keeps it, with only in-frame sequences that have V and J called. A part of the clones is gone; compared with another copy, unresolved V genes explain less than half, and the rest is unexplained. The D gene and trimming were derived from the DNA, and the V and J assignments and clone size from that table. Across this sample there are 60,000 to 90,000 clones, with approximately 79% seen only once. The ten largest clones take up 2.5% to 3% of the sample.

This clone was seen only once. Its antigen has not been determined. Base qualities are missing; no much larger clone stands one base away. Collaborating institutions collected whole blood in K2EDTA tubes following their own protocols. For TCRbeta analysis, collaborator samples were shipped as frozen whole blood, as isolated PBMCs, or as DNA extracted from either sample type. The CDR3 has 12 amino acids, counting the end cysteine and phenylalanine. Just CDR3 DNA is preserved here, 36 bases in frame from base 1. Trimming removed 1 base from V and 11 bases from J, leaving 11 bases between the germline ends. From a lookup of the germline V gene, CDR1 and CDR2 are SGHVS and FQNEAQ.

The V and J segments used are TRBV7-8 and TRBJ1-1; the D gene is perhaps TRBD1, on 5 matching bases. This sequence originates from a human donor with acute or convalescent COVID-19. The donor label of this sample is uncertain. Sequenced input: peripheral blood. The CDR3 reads CASSLGTPLAFF. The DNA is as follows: TGTGCCAGCAGCTTAGGGACACCTTTGGCTTTCTTT.